This T cell receptor beta chain was profiled in a study of OX40 agonist ivuxolimab in advanced cancers. Study in general: The group had a mean age of approximately 60 years, ranged from about 20 to 85, and was 80% to 85% male. Three dose-escalation patients had partial responses: one with hepatocellular carcinoma and two with cutaneous melanoma.

Overall study findings and caveats: CD8+ T cells showed, on average, more clonal expansion than CD4+ cells. By week 6 at 0.1 to 3.0 mg/kg, blood CD4+ and CD8+ T cells had expanded clonally.

There are 14 residues in the CDR3. V lost 3 bases, J lost 4 bases, and 10 bases lay in between. Germline assignment: CDR1 SNHLY and CDR2 FYNNEI. Concerning this clone itself: Antigen: not known.

Profiled with immunoSEQ multiplex PCR; TCRdb holds only in-frame clones, not every one. The data show under 65,000 clones, roughly 81% seen once. This TCR derives from an adult with an advanced solid tumor such as melanoma, head and neck, liver or kidney cancer. The starting material was CD4+ or CD8+ T cells sorted from blood, obtained in a trial of the OX40 agonist ivuxolimab. The chain couples TRBV2 to TRBJ1-5; TRBD1 might be the D (6 bases). The CDR3 sequence: CASSDTRGNQPQHF. The CDR3 region has the DNA TGTGCCAGCAGTGACACCAGGGGTAATCAGCCCCAGCATTTT. The full variable domain, with the rest looked up from reference TRBV2 and TRBJ1-5, is EPEVTQTPSHQVTQMGQEVILRCVPISNHLYFYWYRQILGQKVEFLVSFYNNEISEKSEIFDDQFSVERPDGSNFTLKIRSTKLEDSAMYFCASSDTRGNQPQHFGDGTRLSIL.